These 15 T cell receptor beta chains originate from one sample sequenced in a study of preoperative IRX-2 immunotherapy in early breast cancer. This sample's treatment: preoperative locoregional IRX-2 cytokine immunotherapy. Method: immunoSEQ multiplex PCR; TCRdb's copy keeps in-frame clones and lacks some. The sample holds 30,000 or so clones; about four fifths are singletons and the top ten take 2.5%. The material was lymph node tissue, obtained from a patient treated with IRX-2 immunotherapy. These receptors were obtained from a human donor with breast cancer.

This clone showed up just a few times. This sequence joins TRBV15 and TRBJ2-6; D is perhaps TRBD1 (6 bases). V shed 6 bases and J shed 0 bases, with 18 bases lying between them. CDR1 is LNHNV and CDR2 is YYDKDF in the germline V gene (reference sequence). This CDR3 is 18 amino acids long. CDR3 coding DNA: TGTGCCACCAGGGTTGTCAGGGGCCAAAGCTCTGGGGCCAACGTCCTGACTTTC. This translates into CATRVVRGQSSGANVLTF.

The chain uses TRBV6-8 and TRBJ2-7; 9 nucleotides line up with TRBD1. The germline gives CDR1 MNHGY, CDR2 SAAAGT. Trimming at V came to 4 bases and at J to 3 bases, leaving 4 bases not matched to a gene. This CDR3 contains 14 residues. The CDR3 nucleotides are TGTGCCAGCAGTTGGGGACAGGGAAACTACGAGCAGTACTTC. Translated: CASSWGQGNYEQYF.

The chain uses TRBV28 and TRBJ2-5; D uncertain. Germline CDR1 and CDR2: MDHEN and SYDVKM. This CDR3 has 12 amino acids. The V and J ends lost 8 bases and 1 base respectively, with 8 bases between them. The CDR3 DNA follows: TGTGCCAGCTGGGCTATCCAAGAGACCCAGTACTTC. It is translated as CASWAIQETQYF.

The rearrangement joins TRBV28 to TRBJ2-1, with 8 bases identical to TRBD1. The CDR3 loop spans 14 amino acids. J lost 8 bases, V lost 6 bases, and 9 bases had no gene match. Germline assignment: CDR1 MDHEN and CDR2 SYDVKM. This CDR3 reads CASRKDRARDEQFF. The CDR3 DNA reads as TGTGCCAGCAGGAAGGACAGGGCCAGGGATGAGCAGTTCTTC.

The rearrangement links TRBV5-1 to TRBJ1-1, with D hard to call. Germline V gives CDR1 SGHRS, CDR2 YFSETQ. The CDR3 totals 15 residues. The V gene lost 0 bases and the J gene lost 1 base, with 10 bases spanning the gap. The CDR3 nucleotides read TGCGCCAGCAGCTTGGGAGGAGTCGGGAACACTGAAGCTTTCTTT. Protein sequence: CASSLGGVGNTEAFF. Supplemented by reference TRBV5-1 and TRBJ1-1, the full variable domain reads KAGVTQTPRYLIKTRGQQVTLSCSPISGHRSVSWYQQTPGQGLQFLFEYFSETQRNKGNFPGRFSGRQFSNSRSEMNVSTLELGDSALYLCASSLGGVGNTEAFFGQGTRLTVV.

There are a few counts of this clone. In nucleotides, the CDR3 is TGTGCCAGCAGCGTAGGCGACGGGGCCTACGAGCAGTACTTC. Protein: CASSVGDGAYEQYF. J is TRBJ2-7 and V is TRBV9; TRBD2 might be the D (5 bases). The CDR3 runs 14 residues. Germline V gene lookup returns CDR1 SGDLS and CDR2 YYNGEE. Trimming removed 0 bases at V and 2 bases at J, with 9 bases between.

The V and J genes are TRBV29-1 and TRBJ2-7; 8 nucleotides line up with TRBD2. Germline trimming cut 3 bases from V and 3 bases from J; bases unmatched to any gene: 10. Germline V lookup: CDR1 SQVTM, CDR2 ANQGSEA. The CDR3 consists of 15 residues. CDR3 sequence (DNA): TGCAGCGTTGACTCCGGGCGGGGGGACCTCTACGAGCAGTACTTC. It specifies CSVDSGRGDLYEQYF.

The rearrangement joins TRBV28 to TRBJ1-1; TRBD1 matches at 7 bases. CDR3 size: 14 residues. V gave up 6 bases and J gave up 3 bases; unmatched junction bases: 7. From germline, CDR1 is MDHEN and CDR2 SYDVKM. The CDR3, as DNA: TGTGCCAGCAGAAGGACAGGCGTCCACACTGAAGCTTTCTTT. Protein: CASRRTGVHTEAFF.

The chain links TRBV28 to TRBJ2-6; D gene ambiguous. The CDR3 contains 15 residues. V lost 3 bases to trimming and J lost 0 bases, with 6 bases between them. Looked up from germline, CDR1 is MDHEN and CDR2 is SYDVKM. The CDR3 DNA reads TGTGCCAGCAGTTTGCGCCTCTCTGGGGCCAACGTCCTGACTTTC. It specifies CASSLRLSGANVLTF.

This clone showed up just once. The chain carries TRBV10-3 and TRBJ2-5; 8 nucleotides agree with TRBD2. This CDR3 comprises 16 residues. Germline V gene data show CDR1 as ENHRY and CDR2 as SYGVKD. Trimming removed 2 bases from V and 5 bases from J; junction bases left unmatched: 10. CDR3 nucleotide sequence: TGTGCCATCAGTGAGGGGATAGCGGGGCCCGAGGAGACCCAGTACTTC. This gives the protein CAISEGIAGPEETQYF.

This chain links TRBV18 with TRBJ1-1; D gene uncertain. Between the trimmed V and J ends, which lost 3 bases and 6 bases, there was a span of 11 bases. The CDR3 spans 13 residues. Germline V gives CDR1 KGHSH, CDR2 LQKENI. CDR3 sequence: CASSPSDGSEAFF. DNA for the CDR3: TGTGCCAGCTCACCCTCTGACGGCTCTGAAGCTTTCTTT.

The chain employs TRBV19 and TRBJ1-1; perhaps TRBD1 as D (5 bases). The germline gives CDR1 LNHDA, CDR2 SQIVND (reference sequence). V lost 7 bases, J lost 3 bases, and 15 bases lay in between. This CDR3 comprises 14 residues. The CDR3 DNA reads as TGTGCCAGTACTCGCTTGGGGGAATACACTGAAGCTTTCTTT. Encoded protein: CASTRLGEYTEAFF.

In DNA form, the CDR3 reads TGTGCCAGCTCACCGACTACAGGGGTCCGTTCCTACGAGCAGTACTTC. This gives the protein CASSPTTGVRSYEQYF. The chain carries TRBV18 and TRBJ2-7, with TRBD1 matching 7 bases. The CDR3 sequence is 16 residues long. Germline CDR1 reads KGHSH; CDR2 reads LQKENI. Unmatched junction bases numbered 9, after V lost 3 bases and J lost 1 base.

The chain links TRBV2 to TRBJ2-5; TRBD1 matches at 7 bases. The germline CDR1 and CDR2 sequences are SNHLY and FYNNEI. CDR3 length: 14 residues. The V and J ends lost 5 bases and 5 bases, in that order; junction bases with no gene match: 8. This CDR3 reads CASSNRDSRETQYF. CDR3 nucleotides: TGTGCCAGCAGTAACCGGGACAGTCGGGAGACCCAGTACTTC.

The rearrangement uses TRBV18 and TRBJ2-2; 8 positions match TRBD2. The CDR3 length is 17 residues. The germline CDR1 and CDR2 sequences are KGHSH and LQKENI. The V gene end was trimmed by 0 bases and the J gene end by 4 bases; junction bases not matched to a gene: 7. The CDR3 loop is CASSPPSGGPFTGELFF. The CDR3, as DNA: TGTGCCAGCTCACCACCGTCGGGAGGGCCGTTCACCGGGGAGCTGTTTTTT.